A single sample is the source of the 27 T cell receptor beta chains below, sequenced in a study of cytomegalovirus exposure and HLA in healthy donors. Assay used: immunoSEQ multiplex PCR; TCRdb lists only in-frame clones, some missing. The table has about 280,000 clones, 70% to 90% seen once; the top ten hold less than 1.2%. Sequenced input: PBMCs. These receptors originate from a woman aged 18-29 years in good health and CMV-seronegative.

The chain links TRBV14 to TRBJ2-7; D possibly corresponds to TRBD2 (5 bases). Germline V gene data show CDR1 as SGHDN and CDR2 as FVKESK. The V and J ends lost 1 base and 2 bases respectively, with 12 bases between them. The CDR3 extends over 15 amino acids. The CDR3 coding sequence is TGTGCCAGCAGCCAAGGAGCGACGGGGACCTACGAGCAGTACTTC. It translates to CASSQGATGTYEQYF.

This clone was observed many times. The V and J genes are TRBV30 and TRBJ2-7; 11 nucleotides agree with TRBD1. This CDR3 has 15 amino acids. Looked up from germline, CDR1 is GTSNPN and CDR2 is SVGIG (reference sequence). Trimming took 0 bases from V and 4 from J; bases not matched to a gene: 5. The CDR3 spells CAWSVGTGGPYEQYF. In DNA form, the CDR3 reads TGTGCCTGGAGTGTAGGGACAGGGGGACCGTACGAGCAGTACTTC.

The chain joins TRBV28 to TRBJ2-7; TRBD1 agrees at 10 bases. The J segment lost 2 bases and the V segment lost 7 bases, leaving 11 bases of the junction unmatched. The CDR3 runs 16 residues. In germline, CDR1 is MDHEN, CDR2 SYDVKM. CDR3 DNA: TGTGCCAGCACTGGGACAGGGGAGCCGGGTCCCTACGAGCAGTACTTC. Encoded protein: CASTGTGEPGPYEQYF.

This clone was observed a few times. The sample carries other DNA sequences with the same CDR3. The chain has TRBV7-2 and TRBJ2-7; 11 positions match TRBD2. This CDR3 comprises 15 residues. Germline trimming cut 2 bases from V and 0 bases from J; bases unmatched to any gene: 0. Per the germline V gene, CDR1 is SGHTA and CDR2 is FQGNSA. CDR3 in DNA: TGTGCCAGCAGCTTAACTAGCGGGAGCTCCTACGAGCAGTACTTC. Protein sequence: CASSLTSGSSYEQYF.

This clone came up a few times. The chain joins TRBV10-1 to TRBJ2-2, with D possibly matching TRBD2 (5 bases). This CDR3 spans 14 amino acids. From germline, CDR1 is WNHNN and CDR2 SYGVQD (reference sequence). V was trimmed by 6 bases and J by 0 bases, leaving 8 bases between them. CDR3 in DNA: TGCGCCAGCAGGGGAGACACGAACACCGGGGAGCTGTTTTTT. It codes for CASRGDTNTGELFF.

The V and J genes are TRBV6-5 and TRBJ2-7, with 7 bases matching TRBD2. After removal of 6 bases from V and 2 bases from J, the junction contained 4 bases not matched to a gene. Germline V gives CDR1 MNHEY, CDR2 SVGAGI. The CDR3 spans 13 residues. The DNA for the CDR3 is TGTGCCAGCAGAACTAGCGAACCCTACGAGCAGTACTTC. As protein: CASRTSEPYEQYF.

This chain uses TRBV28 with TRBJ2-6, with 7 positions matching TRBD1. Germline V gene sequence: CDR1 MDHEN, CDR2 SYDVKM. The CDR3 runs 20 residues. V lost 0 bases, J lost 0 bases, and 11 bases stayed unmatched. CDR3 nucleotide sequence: TGTGCCAGCAGTTTATGGCCCGCGACAGGGTCGTCCTCTGGGGCCAACGTCCTGACTTTC. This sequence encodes CASSLWPATGSSSGANVLTF.

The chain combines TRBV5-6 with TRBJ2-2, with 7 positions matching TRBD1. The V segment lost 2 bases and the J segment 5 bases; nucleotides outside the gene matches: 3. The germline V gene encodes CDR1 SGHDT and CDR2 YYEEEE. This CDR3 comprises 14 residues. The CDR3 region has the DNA TGTGCCAGCAGCTTTAGACAGGGTACCGGGGAGCTGTTTTTT. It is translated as CASSFRQGTGELFF.

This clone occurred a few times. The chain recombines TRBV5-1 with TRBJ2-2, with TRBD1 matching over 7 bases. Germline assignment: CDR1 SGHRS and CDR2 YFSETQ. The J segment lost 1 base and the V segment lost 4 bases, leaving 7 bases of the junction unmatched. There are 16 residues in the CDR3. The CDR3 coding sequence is TGCGCCAGCAGCCCCAGGGGGAATTGGAACACCGGGGAGCTGTTTTTT. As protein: CASSPRGNWNTGELFF.

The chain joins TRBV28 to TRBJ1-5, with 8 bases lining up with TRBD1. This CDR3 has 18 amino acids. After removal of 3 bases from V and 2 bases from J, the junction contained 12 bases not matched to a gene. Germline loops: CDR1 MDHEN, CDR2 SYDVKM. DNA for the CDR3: TGTGCCAGCAGTTTGCAGGGAACAGGGGGTTGGGGCAATCAGCCCCAGCATTTT. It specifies CASSLQGTGGWGNQPQHF.

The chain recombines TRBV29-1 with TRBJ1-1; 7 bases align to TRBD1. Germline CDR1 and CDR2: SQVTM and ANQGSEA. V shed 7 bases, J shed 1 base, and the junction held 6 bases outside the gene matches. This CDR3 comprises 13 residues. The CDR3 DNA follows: TGCAGCGCCCGGACAGGTGAGAACACTGAAGCTTTCTTT. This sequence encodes CSARTGENTEAFF.

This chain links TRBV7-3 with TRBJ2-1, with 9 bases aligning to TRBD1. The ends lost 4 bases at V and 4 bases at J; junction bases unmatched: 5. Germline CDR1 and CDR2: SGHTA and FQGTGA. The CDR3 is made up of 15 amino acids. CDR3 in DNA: TGTGCCAGCAGCTCGGGGACAGGGCCGTACAATGAGCAGTTCTTC. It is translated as CASSSGTGPYNEQFF.

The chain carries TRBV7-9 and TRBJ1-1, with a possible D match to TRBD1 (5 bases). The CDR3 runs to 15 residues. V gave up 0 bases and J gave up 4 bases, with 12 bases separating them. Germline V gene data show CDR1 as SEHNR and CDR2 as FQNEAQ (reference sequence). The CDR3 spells CASSLASGQGTEAFF. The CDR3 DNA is TGTGCCAGCAGCTTAGCAAGTGGGCAGGGCACTGAAGCTTTCTTT.

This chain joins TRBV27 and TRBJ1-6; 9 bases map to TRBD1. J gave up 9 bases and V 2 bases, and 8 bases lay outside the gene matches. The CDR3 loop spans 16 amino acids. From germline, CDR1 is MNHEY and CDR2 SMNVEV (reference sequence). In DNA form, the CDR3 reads TGTGCCAGCAGTTTACTGACAGGGGGTTATGGTTCACCCCTCCACTTT. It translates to CASSLLTGGYGSPLHF.

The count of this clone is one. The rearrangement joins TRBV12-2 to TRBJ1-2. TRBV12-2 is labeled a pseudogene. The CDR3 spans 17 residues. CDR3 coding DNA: TGTGCAAGTCGCTCCTCATCACGGGACTCCCCTCGGAATGGCTACACCTTC. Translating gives CASRSSSRDSPRNGYTF.

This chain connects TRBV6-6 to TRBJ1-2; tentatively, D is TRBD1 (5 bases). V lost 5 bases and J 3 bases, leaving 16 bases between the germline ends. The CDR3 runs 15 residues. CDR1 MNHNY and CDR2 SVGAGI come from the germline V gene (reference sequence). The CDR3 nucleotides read TGTGCCAGCAGTACACTCCAGGGAGGTGACTATGGCTACACCTTC. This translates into CASSTLQGGDYGYTF.

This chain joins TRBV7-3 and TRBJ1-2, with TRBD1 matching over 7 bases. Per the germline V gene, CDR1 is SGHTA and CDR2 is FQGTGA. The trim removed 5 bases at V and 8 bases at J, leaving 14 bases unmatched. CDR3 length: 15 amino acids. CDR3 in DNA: TGTGCCAGCAGCCCGACGGGACAGTCCCTTGGAGGCTACACCTTC. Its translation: CASSPTGQSLGGYTF.

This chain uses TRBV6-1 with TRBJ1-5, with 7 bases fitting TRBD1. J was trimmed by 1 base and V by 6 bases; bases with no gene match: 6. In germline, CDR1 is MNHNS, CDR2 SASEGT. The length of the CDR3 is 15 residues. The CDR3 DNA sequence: TGTGCCAGCAGGCCTATGGGACAGAGCAATCAGCCCCAGCATTTT. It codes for CASRPMGQSNQPQHF.

The CDR3 bases are TGTGCCAGCAGTTATTCACCCGGACAGCCTGGAAACACCATATATTTT. It is translated as CASSYSPGQPGNTIYF. The V gene is TRBV6-5, the J gene TRBJ1-3, with TRBD1 as a possible D gene (6 bases). Germline V CDR1 and CDR2: MNHEY, SVGAGI. V lost 3 bases and J lost 2, with 14 bases in between. This CDR3 contains 16 residues.

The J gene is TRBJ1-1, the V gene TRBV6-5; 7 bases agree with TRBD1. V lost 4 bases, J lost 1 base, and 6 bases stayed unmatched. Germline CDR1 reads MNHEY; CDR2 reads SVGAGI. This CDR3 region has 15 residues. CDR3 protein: CASSSTGSGNTEAFF. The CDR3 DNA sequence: TGTGCCAGCAGTTCGACAGGGTCTGGGAACACTGAAGCTTTCTTT.

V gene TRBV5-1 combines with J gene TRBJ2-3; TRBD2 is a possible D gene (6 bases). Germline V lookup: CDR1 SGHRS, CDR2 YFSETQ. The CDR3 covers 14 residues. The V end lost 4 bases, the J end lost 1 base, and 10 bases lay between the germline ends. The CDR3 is CASSSGRRTDTQYF. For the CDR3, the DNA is TGCGCCAGCAGCAGCGGGCGTCGCACAGATACGCAGTATTTT.

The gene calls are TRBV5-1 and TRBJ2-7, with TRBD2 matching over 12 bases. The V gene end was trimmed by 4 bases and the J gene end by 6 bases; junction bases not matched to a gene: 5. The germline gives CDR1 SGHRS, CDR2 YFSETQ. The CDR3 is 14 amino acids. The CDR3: CASSIWTSGVEQYF. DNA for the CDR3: TGCGCCAGCAGCATCTGGACTAGCGGGGTCGAGCAGTACTTC.

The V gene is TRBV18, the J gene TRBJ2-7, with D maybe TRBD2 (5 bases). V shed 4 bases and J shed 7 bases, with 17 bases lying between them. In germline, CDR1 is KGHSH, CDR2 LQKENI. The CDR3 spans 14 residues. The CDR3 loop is CASSRFFLGIEQYF. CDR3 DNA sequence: TGTGCCAGCTCACGGTTTTTTCTCGGGATTGAGCAGTACTTC. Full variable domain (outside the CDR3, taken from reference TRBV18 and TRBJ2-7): NAGVMQNPRHLVRRRGQEARLRCSPMKGHSHVYWYRQLPEEGLKFMVYLQKENIIDESGMPKERFSAEFPKEGPSILRIQQVVRGDSAAYFCASSRFFLGIEQYFGPGTRLTVT.

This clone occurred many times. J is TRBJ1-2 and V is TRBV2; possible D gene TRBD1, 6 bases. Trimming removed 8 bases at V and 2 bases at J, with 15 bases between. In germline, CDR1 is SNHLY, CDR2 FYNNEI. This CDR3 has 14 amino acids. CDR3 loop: CASRPRTDNYGYTF. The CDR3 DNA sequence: TGTGCCAGCCGACCTCGGACAGACAACTATGGCTACACCTTC.

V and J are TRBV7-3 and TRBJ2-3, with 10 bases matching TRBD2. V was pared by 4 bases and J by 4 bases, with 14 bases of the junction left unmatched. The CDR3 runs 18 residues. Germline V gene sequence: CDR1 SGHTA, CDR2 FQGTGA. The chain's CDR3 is CASSSPSSSGGASDTQYF. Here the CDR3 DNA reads TGTGCCAGCAGCTCCCCCTCCTCCAGCGGGGGGGCCTCAGATACGCAGTATTTT.

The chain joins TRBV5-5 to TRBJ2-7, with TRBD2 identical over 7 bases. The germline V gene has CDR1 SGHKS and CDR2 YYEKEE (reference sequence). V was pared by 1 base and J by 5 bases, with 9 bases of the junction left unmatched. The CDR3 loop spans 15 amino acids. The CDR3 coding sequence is TGTGCCAGCAGCTTGACCGCGGGAGACCTCCACGAGCAGTACTTC. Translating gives CASSLTAGDLHEQYF.

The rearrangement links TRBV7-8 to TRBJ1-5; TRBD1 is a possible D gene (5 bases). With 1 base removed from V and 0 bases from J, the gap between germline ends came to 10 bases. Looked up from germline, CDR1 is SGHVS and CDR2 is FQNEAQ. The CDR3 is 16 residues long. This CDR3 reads CASSLEGPYSNQPQHF. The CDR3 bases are TGTGCCAGCAGCTTAGAGGGGCCTTATAGCAATCAGCCCCAGCATTTT.